The following is a TCR beta chain sequence with its context. The sample belongs to a study of T cell repertoires in cytomegalovirus infection. Looked up from germline, CDR1 is DFQATT and CDR2 is SNEGSKA (reference sequence). Trimming stripped 6 bases from V and 2 bases from J, with 14 bases between. The CDR3 contains 13 residues. TCRdb called the reads again in MiXCR, with one record for every CDR3 protein. The sample includes fewer than 700,000 distinct CDR3 sequences, approximately 25% of them seen just once. Sequencing input: CD8+ T cells from PBMCs. The chain couples TRBV20-1 to TRBJ2-7; TRBD1 is a possible D gene (5 bases). The source is a human donor in good health (CMV status not recorded). Some clones in this sample may be carry-over from other donors' samples. The CDR3 is CSALPGIPYEQYF. The CDR3 nucleotides read TGCAGTGCCCTTCCAGGGATCCCCTACGAGCAGTACTTC.